Presented here are 22 T cell receptor beta chains from one specimen sequenced in a study of OX40 agonist ivuxolimab in advanced cancers. Measured with immunoSEQ multiplex PCR; TCRdb has only the in-frame clones, and not every one. The table lists about 23,000 clones, approximately 77% of them singletons. This sample comprised CD4+ or CD8+ T cells sorted from blood, obtained in a trial of the OX40 agonist ivuxolimab. These receptors were obtained from an adult with an advanced solid tumor such as melanoma, head and neck, liver or kidney cancer.

The V gene is TRBV7-2, the J gene TRBJ1-1; tentatively, D is TRBD1 (5 bases). In germline, CDR1 is SGHTA, CDR2 FQGNSA. V was clipped by 6 bases and J by 7 bases, with 18 bases between them. The CDR3 consists of 14 residues. Here the CDR3 reads CASRSIGTLNEAFF. The DNA for the CDR3 is TGTGCCAGCAGAAGTATCGGGACGTTGAATGAAGCTTTCTTT.

Only one count was recorded for this clone. The rearrangement links TRBV6-5 to TRBJ1-5; TRBD1 matches 7 bases. V was pared by 6 bases and J by 3 bases, with 8 bases of the junction left unmatched. The CDR3 has 15 residues. CDR1 is MNHEY, CDR2 SVGAGI, per germline. CDR3 residues: CASRHATGFNQPQHF. The CDR3 DNA follows: TGTGCCAGCAGGCATGCGACAGGGTTCAATCAGCCCCAGCATTTT.

This rearrangement joins TRBV6-5 to TRBJ2-5; D could derive from TRBD1 or TRBD2 (5 bases each). V shed 2 bases and J shed 5 bases, with 6 bases lying between them. The germline gives CDR1 MNHEY, CDR2 SVGAGI. This CDR3 has 12 residues. The CDR3 loop is CASSYRDETQYF. CDR3 coding DNA: TGTGCCAGCAGTTACAGGGACGAGACCCAGTACTTC.

The chain has TRBV30 and TRBJ1-2, with TRBD1 identical over 10 bases. From germline, CDR1 is GTSNPN and CDR2 SVGIG (reference sequence). The CDR3 consists of 15 residues. The V and J ends lost 6 bases and 0 bases, in that order; junction bases with no gene match: 7. The CDR3 bases are TGTGCCTGCACCTTAGGACAGGGGGCTAACTATGGCTACACCTTC. Translation gives CACTLGQGANYGYTF.

This chain connects TRBV6-6 to TRBJ2-7; possible D gene TRBD1, 5 bases. CDR3 length: 13 amino acids. V was trimmed by 3 bases and J by 2 bases, leaving 8 bases between them. Germline loops: CDR1 MNHNY, CDR2 SVGAGI (reference sequence). This CDR3 is CASSYSDTYEQYF. DNA for the CDR3: TGTGCCAGCAGTTATTCGGACACCTACGAGCAGTACTTC.

V is TRBV20-1 and J is TRBJ1-4; D ambiguous. V was shortened by 6 bases and J by 8 bases, with 10 bases between the two germline ends. The germline V gene has CDR1 DFQATT and CDR2 SNEGSKA (reference sequence). The CDR3 loop spans 11 amino acids. The CDR3 here is CSATPGEKLFF. CDR3 sequence (DNA): TGCAGTGCCACCCCCGGGGAAAAACTGTTTTTT.

Only one count was recorded for this clone. This CDR3 is CASTTTGPYEQYF. As DNA, the CDR3 is TGTGCCAGCACTACGACAGGCCCCTACGAGCAGTACTTC. The chain carries TRBV5-8 and TRBJ2-7; tentatively, D is TRBD1 (6 bases). The V and J ends lost 6 bases and 2 bases respectively, with 12 bases between them. Looked up from germline, CDR1 is SGHTS and CDR2 is YDEGEE. This CDR3 spans 13 amino acids.

This chain joins TRBV28 and TRBJ1-6, with 12 bases lining up with TRBD1. The length of the CDR3 is 16 residues. Per the germline V gene, CDR1 is MDHEN and CDR2 is SYDVKM. Germline trimming cut 5 bases from V and 9 bases from J; bases unmatched to any gene: 8. CDR3 residues: CASSMPGTGGGSPLHF. The CDR3 coding sequence is TGTGCCAGCAGTATGCCCGGGACAGGGGGCGGTTCACCCCTCCACTTT.

The chain couples TRBV15 to TRBJ1-5, with a tentative D call TRBD1 (6 bases). Germline V lookup: CDR1 LNHNV, CDR2 YYDKDF (reference sequence). The length of the CDR3 is 14 residues. V lost 4 bases and J 1 base, leaving 8 bases between the germline ends. The CDR3 nucleotides read TGTGCCACCAGCAACGGACAGAGCAATCAGCCCCAGCATTTT. The encoded protein is CATSNGQSNQPQHF. The full variable domain, with the rest looked up from reference TRBV15 and TRBJ1-5, is DAMVIQNPRYQVTQFGKPVTLSCSQTLNHNVMYWYQQKSSQAPKLLFHYYDKDFNNEADTPDNFQSRRPNTSFCFLDIRSPGLGDTAMYLCATSNGQSNQPQHFGDGTRLSIL.

The chain carries TRBV5-4 and TRBJ1-2, with D maybe TRBD1 (5 bases). Germline-derived CDR1 and CDR2 are SGHNT and YYREEE (reference sequence). The CDR3 loop spans 16 amino acids. V dropped 4 bases and J dropped 5 bases, with 21 bases sitting between them. CDR3 residues: CASSPVGGRDRYGYTF. In DNA form, the CDR3 reads TGTGCCAGCAGCCCAGTTGGCGGTCGGGACCGTTATGGCTACACCTTC.

In nucleotides, the CDR3 is TGCAGCGTTGCCCAGGGGTCTGGGGAGACCCAGTACTTC. Amino acid sequence: CSVAQGSGETQYF. V and J are TRBV29-1 and TRBJ2-5; a possible D gene is TRBD1 (6 bases). This CDR3 region has 13 residues. V lost 4 bases and J 5 bases, leaving 14 bases between the germline ends. CDR1 is SQVTM, CDR2 ANQGSEA, per germline.

The rearrangement links TRBV11-2 to TRBJ1-5; 9 nucleotides match TRBD1. The CDR3 is made up of 14 amino acids. V lost 3 bases, J lost 7 bases, and 4 bases stayed unmatched. Germline V gene lookup returns CDR1 SGHAT and CDR2 FQNNGV. The DNA for the CDR3 is TGTGCCAGCAGCTTTAACAGGGGGCAACAGCCCCAGCATTTT. Translation: CASSFNRGQQPQHF.

This clone appeared once. The chain combines TRBV11-1 with TRBJ2-5; D not resolved. The V and J ends lost 7 bases and 1 base respectively, with 16 bases between them. The CDR3 spans 15 residues. Germline loops: CDR1 SGHAT, CDR2 FQDESV (reference sequence). For the CDR3, the DNA is TGTGCCAGCACCTTTACCCCGTCGATCCAAGAGACCCAGTACTTC. Protein: CASTFTPSIQETQYF.

The chain recombines TRBV18 with TRBJ2-5, with TRBD1 as a possible D gene (5 bases). Trimming stripped 5 bases from V and 5 bases from J, with 21 bases between. Per germline, CDR1 KGHSH and CDR2 LQKENI. The CDR3 length is 16 residues. The CDR3 DNA is TGTGCCAGCTCAACCATGATCCTAGACAGCCCGGAGACCCAGTACTTC. Its translation: CASSTMILDSPETQYF.

The gene calls are TRBV6-5 and TRBJ2-5, with 7 bases fitting TRBD1. The junction had 4 bases not matched to a gene; V was cut back by 4 bases and J by 5 bases. This CDR3 spans 13 amino acids. Germline V lookup: CDR1 MNHEY, CDR2 SVGAGI. The CDR3 DNA reads as TGTGCCAGCAGTTTACAGGGGATCGAGACCCAGTACTTC. This encodes CASSLQGIETQYF.

This clone was observed a handful of times. This sequence joins TRBV27 and TRBJ1-1; D is perhaps TRBD1 (6 bases). Germline CDR1 and CDR2: MNHEY and SMNVEV (reference sequence). The CDR3 covers 14 residues. V dropped 5 bases and J dropped 1 base, with 11 bases sitting between them. CDR3 nucleotides: TGTGCCAGCAGTCCCGACAGGAGGAACACTGAAGCTTTCTTT. Translated, it gives CASSPDRRNTEAFF.

The chain uses TRBV28 and TRBJ2-7; TRBD1 matches at 9 bases. There are 14 residues in the CDR3. J gave up 2 bases and V 6 bases, and 5 bases lay outside the gene matches. Germline V gene lookup returns CDR1 MDHEN and CDR2 SYDVKM. The DNA of the CDR3 is TGTGCCAGCAGATCGGGACAGGGAACCTACGAGCAGTACTTC. It is translated as CASRSGQGTYEQYF.

V gene TRBV30 combines with J gene TRBJ2-2; 8 bases are shared with TRBD2. Germline V gene data show CDR1 as GTSNPN and CDR2 as SVGIG (reference sequence). There are 15 residues in the CDR3. The J segment lost 3 bases and the V segment lost 6 bases, leaving 9 bases of the junction unmatched. As DNA, the CDR3 is TGTGCCTGTCCCTCCCCAGCGGGGGACACCGGGGAGCTGTTTTTT. Translated, it gives CACPSPAGDTGELFF.

This chain joins TRBV4-1 and TRBJ2-7, with D perhaps assigned TRBD1 or TRBD2 (5 bases each). Germline V CDR1 and CDR2: MGHRA, YSYEKL. The V end lost 0 bases, the J end lost 5 bases, and 14 bases lay between the germline ends. This CDR3 has 15 residues. For the CDR3, the DNA is TGCGCCAGCAGCCAAGATGGCTGGGGGAACGACGAGCAGTACTTC. Translated: CASSQDGWGNDEQYF.

The genes are TRBV11-3 and TRBJ2-1; perhaps TRBD2 as D (5 bases). CDR3 length: 13 residues. Germline-derived CDR1 and CDR2 are SGHNT and YENEEA. Trimming cost V 1 base and J 6 bases, with 7 bases left between them. Written as DNA, the CDR3 is TGTGCCAGCAGCTTAGGTAGCGCCAATGAGCAGTTCTTC. Translation: CASSLGSANEQFF.

The V gene is TRBV9, the J gene TRBJ1-1; a weak D match, TRBD1 (5 bases). This CDR3 contains 14 residues. The germline V gene encodes CDR1 SGDLS and CDR2 YYNGEE. The V end was cut by 4 bases, the J end by 1 base, with 11 bases between. The CDR3 reads CASSTTTGNTEAFF. CDR3 nucleotides: TGTGCCAGCAGCACAACTACAGGGAACACTGAAGCTTTCTTT.

This clone was counted once. The rearrangement uses TRBV6-6 and TRBJ1-1; a weak D match, TRBD1 (6 bases). The CDR3 sequence is 14 residues long. Deletions cut 4 bases from V and 4 bases from J, with 13 bases between. CDR1 MNHNY and CDR2 SVGAGI come from the germline V gene (reference sequence). In DNA form, the CDR3 reads TGTGCCAGCAGTTCACACGAGGACAGCACTGAAGCTTTCTTT. It specifies CASSSHEDSTEAFF.